A single sample is the source of the 22 T cell receptor beta chains below, sequenced in a study of beta chain features in type 1 diabetes. Expressed TCRB transcripts were sequenced because the isolated RNA had all been reverse transcribed beforehand. Measured with immunoSEQ multiplex PCR; TCRdb has only the in-frame clones, and not every one. Of almost 250,000 clones detected, approximately 14% appear once; the ten largest clones hold around 0.026%. Sample: naive CD4+ T cells from blood. The receptor set was obtained from a woman in her forties in good health.

There are a few counts of this clone. This chain joins TRBV7-8 and TRBJ1-1; no definite D call. Germline V CDR1 and CDR2: SGHVS, FQNEAQ. V gave up 2 bases and J gave up 1 base, with 5 bases separating them. The CDR3 is made up of 13 amino acids. CDR3 sequence (DNA): TGTGCCAGCAGCTTACGGGGGAACACTGAAGCTTTCTTT. Amino acids: CASSLRGNTEAFF.

This clone was seen a handful of times. The chain is built from TRBV9 and TRBJ1-4; D possibly corresponds to TRBD1 (5 bases). CDR3 length: 16 residues. V lost 3 bases, J lost 5 bases, and 17 bases lay in between. CDR1 and CDR2 from the germline V gene are SGDLS and YYNGEE. In nucleotides, the CDR3 is TGTGCCAGCAGCGCCAAGCGGGGCGGCTGGAATGAAAAACTGTTTTTT. Amino acids: CASSAKRGGWNEKLFF. Based on the CDR3 plus reference TRBV9 and TRBJ1-4, the full variable domain is DSGVTQTPKHLITATGQRVTLRCSPRSGDLSVYWYQQSLDQGLQFLIQYYNGEERAKGNILERFSAQQFPDLHSELNLSSLELGDSALYFCASSAKRGGWNEKLFFGSGTQLSVL.

This clone appeared a few times. The junction shows a germline mismatch at one end, possibly a read error. V and J are TRBV7-2 and TRBJ2-2; the match to TRBD1 covers 8 bases. Per the germline V gene, CDR1 is SGHTA and CDR2 is FQGNSA. The CDR3 has 15 residues. The CDR3 reads CASSFRTGNSGELFF. The CDR3 DNA sequence: TGTGCCAGCAGCTTCCGGACAGGGAACAGCGGGGAGCTGTTTTTT.

This clone appeared a few times. The chain joins TRBV7-9 to TRBJ2-7; D call uncertain. The CDR3 extends over 16 amino acids. The V end was cut by 1 base, the J end by 3 bases, with 16 bases between. Germline V gene data show CDR1 as SEHNR and CDR2 as FQNEAQ (reference sequence). The CDR3 sequence is CASSLVVLARNYEQYF. In nucleotides, the CDR3 is TGTGCCAGCAGCTTAGTCGTTCTGGCCAGAAACTACGAGCAGTACTTC.

The CDR3 nucleotides read TGTGCCATCAGGGCGGTAACCGGGACAACGAACACCGGGGAGCTGTTTTTT. Translated, it gives CAIRAVTGTTNTGELFF. V gene TRBV10-3 combines with J gene TRBJ2-2; D perhaps matches TRBD1 (6 bases). The CDR3 is made up of 17 amino acids. Germline V gene sequence: CDR1 ENHRY, CDR2 SYGVKD. Trimming stripped 6 bases from V and 0 bases from J, with 17 bases between.

This chain links TRBV15 with TRBJ2-1; weak D call: TRBD2 (6 bases). With 1 base removed from V and 3 bases from J, the gap between germline ends came to 13 bases. This CDR3 comprises 16 residues. Germline V gene lookup returns CDR1 LNHNV and CDR2 YYDKDF (reference sequence). CDR3 sequence (DNA): TGTGCCACCAGCAGAGCCGGGGGACTCGACTACAATGAGCAGTTCTTC. Translating it yields CATSRAGGLDYNEQFF.

The CDR3 DNA is TGTGCCAGCAGCTTGATTGGACACCGGGCCCTGAACACTGAAGCTTTCTTT. This codes for CASSLIGHRALNTEAFF. The chain links TRBV5-4 to TRBJ1-1; tentatively, D is TRBD1 (5 bases). Germline values: CDR1 SGHNT, CDR2 YYREEE (reference sequence). The CDR3 runs 17 residues. Trimming shortened V by 1 base and J by 0 bases, and 16 bases separated the two germline ends.

This clone was counted only a few times. V is TRBV6-5 and J is TRBJ1-1; TRBD1 matches 7 bases. V trimming: 10 bases; J trimming: 0 bases; junction bases outside the gene matches: 5. Germline V gives CDR1 MNHEY, CDR2 SVGAGI. The CDR3 is made up of 13 amino acids. The CDR3 sequence: CATKGQLNTEAFF. The DNA for the CDR3 is TGTGCCACCAAGGGACAGCTGAACACTGAAGCTTTCTTT.

The chain uses TRBV28 and TRBJ1-5, with TRBD1 as a possible D gene (5 bases). The CDR3 is made up of 17 amino acids. Deletions cut 1 base from V and 0 bases from J, with 13 bases between. CDR1 is MDHEN and CDR2 is SYDVKM in the germline V gene. The CDR3 nucleotides read TGTGCCAGCAGTTTATCCGTACAGGTTTATAGCAATCAGCCCCAGCATTTT. Translation: CASSLSVQVYSNQPQHF.

This clone was detected a few times. This CDR3 is CASSLRGGPNTGELFF. The CDR3 DNA is TGTGCCAGCAGCTTACGCGGGGGGCCGAACACCGGGGAGCTGTTTTTT. The chain is built from TRBV7-9 and TRBJ2-2, with 8 bases that match TRBD2. V gave up 2 bases and J gave up 0 bases; unmatched junction bases: 2. There are 16 residues in the CDR3. Germline CDR1 and CDR2: SEHNR and FQNEAQ (reference sequence).

The V call is TRBV5-1, the J call TRBJ2-5, with D tentatively TRBD2 (5 bases). The CDR3 is made up of 14 amino acids. Trimming removed 0 bases from V and 3 bases from J, with 9 bases in between. The germline V gene has CDR1 SGHRS and CDR2 YFSETQ. Here the CDR3 reads CASSLAEAEETQYF. The CDR3 DNA reads as TGCGCCAGCAGCTTGGCCGAAGCGGAAGAGACCCAGTACTTC.

The chain links TRBV4-3 to TRBJ2-3, with 10 bases matching TRBD1. This CDR3 region has 17 residues. After removal of 0 bases from V and 5 bases from J, the junction contained 8 bases not matched to a gene. The germline gives CDR1 LGHNA, CDR2 YSLEER. The CDR3 reads CASSQDWGQGRGDTQYF. CDR3 bases: TGCGCCAGCAGCCAAGATTGGGGACAGGGGAGGGGAGATACGCAGTATTTT.

This chain joins TRBV6-5 and TRBJ2-7, with D perhaps matching TRBD1 (6 bases). Trimming pared 5 bases from V and 5 bases from J, leaving 16 bases between. CDR1 is MNHEY, CDR2 SVGAGI, per germline. The CDR3 covers 14 residues. The CDR3 coding sequence is TGTGCCAGCAGTAGTCCGGGACAAGGGAACGAGCAGTACTTC. This translates into CASSSPGQGNEQYF.

This rearrangement joins TRBV18 to TRBJ2-5; D uncertain. Trimming removed 3 bases at V and 5 bases at J, with 10 bases between. Germline CDR1 and CDR2: KGHSH and LQKENI. The CDR3 extends over 13 amino acids. CDR3 sequence: CASSPSLGETQYF. The CDR3 region has the DNA TGTGCCAGCTCACCTTCACTGGGCGAGACCCAGTACTTC.

The chain carries TRBV2 and TRBJ1-1, with 7 bases matching TRBD1. Trimming at V came to 6 bases and at J to 4 bases, leaving 5 bases not matched to a gene. This CDR3 contains 13 residues. Looked up from germline, CDR1 is SNHLY and CDR2 is FYNNEI. The CDR3 spells CASSQQGSTEAFF. CDR3 nucleotide sequence: TGTGCCAGCAGCCAACAGGGGTCCACTGAAGCTTTCTTT.

This clone was counted between two and nine times. This sequence joins TRBV19 and TRBJ1-2; D is ambiguous. Between the trimmed V and J ends, which lost 7 bases and 2 bases, there was a span of 14 bases. This CDR3 is built from 14 residues. Germline values: CDR1 LNHDA, CDR2 SQIVND (reference sequence). The CDR3 loop is CASKAGPTNYGYTF. DNA for the CDR3: TGTGCCAGTAAGGCGGGCCCAACAAACTATGGCTACACCTTC.

The chain joins TRBV5-6 to TRBJ1-2; D uncertain. The CDR3 is made up of 15 amino acids. The germline CDR1 and CDR2 sequences are SGHDT and YYEEEE. V lost 1 base to trimming and J lost 4 bases, with 14 bases between them. The CDR3 nucleotides read TGTGCCAGCAGCTTGATGGAGGTCAACCTCTATGGCTACACCTTC. This codes for CASSLMEVNLYGYTF.

This clone occurred many times. The chain links TRBV14 to TRBJ1-2, with D perhaps TRBD1 (5 bases). Trimming removed 0 bases at V and 4 bases at J, with 9 bases between. CDR3 length: 14 residues. Germline CDR1 reads SGHDN; CDR2 reads FVKESK. CDR3 sequence (DNA): TGTGCCAGCAGCCAAGACTGGGGCGGCTATGGCTACACCTTC. As protein: CASSQDWGGYGYTF.

In its sample, this clone was seen a few times. V and J are TRBV2 and TRBJ2-5; TRBD2 aligns across 9 bases. The CDR3 extends over 14 amino acids. Trimming cost V 9 bases and J 2 bases; bases outside gene matches: 7. Germline V gene data show CDR1 as SNHLY and CDR2 as FYNNEI. The CDR3 loop reads CASLFGLAQETQYF. CDR3 in DNA: TGTGCCAGTCTCTTCGGACTAGCGCAAGAGACCCAGTACTTC.

This sequence joins TRBV10-2 and TRBJ2-5, with 7 nucleotides matching TRBD2. The CDR3 length is 13 residues. The germline gives CDR1 WSHSY, CDR2 SAAADI. With 8 bases clipped from V and 7 bases from J, the junction kept 10 bases outside the gene matches. The CDR3 nucleotides read TGCGCCAGCTCTACTAGCTCGGGAGGGACCCAGTACTTC. It codes for CASSTSSGGTQYF.

This clone occurred a few times. Here the CDR3 reads CAAHGTGNTGELFF. The CDR3 DNA follows: TGTGCCGCCCACGGGACAGGGAACACCGGGGAGCTGTTTTTT. The chain has TRBV10-3 and TRBJ2-2; 8 bases match TRBD1. Per the germline V gene, CDR1 is ENHRY and CDR2 is SYGVKD. V lost 11 bases and J lost 1; bases outside the gene matches: 6. The CDR3 runs to 14 residues.

The chain recombines TRBV29-1 with TRBJ1-4; the D is unclear. Germline V gives CDR1 SQVTM, CDR2 ANQGSEA. The V end lost 7 bases, the J end lost 8 bases, and 11 bases lay between the germline ends. The CDR3 has 11 residues. CDR3 sequence reads: CSAERSEKLFF. For the CDR3, the DNA is TGCAGCGCTGAGCGAAGCGAAAAACTGTTTTTT.